The 18 T cell receptor beta chains below come from one sample, sequenced in a study of cytomegalovirus exposure and HLA in healthy donors. Both 60 Vbeta primers and 13 Jbeta primers went into the PCR. TCRdb keeps only in-frame clones here, not all; method: immunoSEQ multiplex PCR. The sample lists about 250,000 clones, around 65% occurring once. Sequenced input: PBMCs. These receptors all stem from a female donor in good health and CMV-seronegative.

This CDR3 reads CAISESPSGSYEQYF. The DNA of the CDR3 is TGTGCCATCAGTGAGTCCCCTAGCGGGAGCTACGAGCAGTACTTC. The rearrangement uses TRBV10-3 and TRBJ2-7; 10 bases line up with TRBD2. This CDR3 comprises 15 residues. V dropped 0 bases and J dropped 3; count of bases not matched to a gene: 2. CDR1 is ENHRY, CDR2 SYGVKD, per germline.

The chain recombines TRBV11-2 with TRBJ2-3; D gene ambiguous. The V gene's germline CDR1 is SGHAT and CDR2 FQNNGV. There are 13 residues in the CDR3. V was pared by 3 bases and J by 1 base, with 5 bases between. The CDR3 loop reads CASSFRGTDTQYF. Here the CDR3 DNA reads TGTGCCAGCAGCTTTCGGGGCACAGATACGCAGTATTTT.

This clone has more than one count but fewer than ten. V usage is TRBV13 and J usage is TRBJ2-1, with D perhaps matching TRBD2 (6 bases). This CDR3 comprises 16 residues. Trimming stripped 7 bases from V and 3 bases from J, with 19 bases between. Germline-derived CDR1 and CDR2 are PRHDT and FYEKMQ (reference sequence). The CDR3 bases are TGTGCCAGCACGGGTGGCGGGACTGCCCTCTACAATGAGCAGTTCTTC. It translates to CASTGGGTALYNEQFF.

The rearrangement links TRBV19 to TRBJ2-7, with a weak D call TRBD1 (5 bases). There are 16 residues in the CDR3. Trimming took 0 bases from V and 2 from J, leaving 14 bases between them. Per germline, CDR1 LNHDA and CDR2 SQIVND (reference sequence). Here the CDR3 reads CASSIDRQSPTYEQYF. CDR3 nucleotide sequence: TGTGCCAGTAGTATAGATCGACAGAGTCCCACCTACGAGCAGTACTTC.

The J gene is TRBJ2-7, the V gene TRBV10-1, with 11 bases that match TRBD2. Trimming took 0 bases from V and 13 from J; bases not matched to a gene: 5. Germline V CDR1 and CDR2: WNHNN, SYGVQD (reference sequence). This CDR3 has 13 amino acids. CDR3 bases: TGCGCCAGCAGTGAGTCGACTAGCGGGACTTCTTACTTC. Its translation: CASSESTSGTSYF.

This clone was picked up one time. The chain couples TRBV6-1 to TRBJ2-3; 10 bases are a match to TRBD1. V gave up 6 bases and J gave up 2 bases; unmatched junction bases: 5. The length of the CDR3 is 15 residues. CDR1 and CDR2 from the germline V gene are MNHNS and SASEGT. The CDR3 is CASSPTGGPTDTQYF. In DNA, the CDR3 is TGTGCCAGCAGCCCGACAGGGGGCCCCACAGATACGCAGTATTTT.

This clone was seen just once. The rearrangement uses TRBV29-1 and TRBJ2-7, with D possibly TRBD1 on 6 matching bases. V shed 6 bases and J shed 2 bases, with 17 bases lying between them. This CDR3 comprises 14 residues. Germline V gene lookup returns CDR1 SQVTM and CDR2 ANQGSEA. This CDR3 reads CSVPGTISPYEQYF. The DNA for the CDR3 is TGCAGCGTCCCCGGGACAATAAGCCCCTACGAGCAGTACTTC.

The rearrangement links TRBV9 to TRBJ2-1, with D possibly TRBD2 on 6 matching bases. The germline V and J ends were trimmed by 0 bases and 10 bases, with 11 bases remaining between them. There are 13 residues in the CDR3. Germline CDR1 is SGDLS and CDR2 is YYNGEE. The CDR3 reads CASSVDVRGEQFF. CDR3 DNA: TGTGCCAGCAGCGTAGATGTTCGGGGGGAGCAGTTCTTC.

The V gene is TRBV2, the J gene TRBJ2-2, with 7 bases identical to TRBD2. The CDR3 contains 16 residues. Germline V gene data show CDR1 as SNHLY and CDR2 as FYNNEI. V lost 1 base to trimming and J lost 1 base; unmatched junction nucleotides: 3. The CDR3 DNA reads as TGTGCCAGCAGTGAAGGGGGACTAATGAACACCGGGGAGCTGTTTTTT. This gives the protein CASSEGGLMNTGELFF.

DNA of the CDR3: TGTGCCAGCAGCCCATTGACCGGGACAGAGGGAGAGACCCAGTACTTC. Its translation: CASSPLTGTEGETQYF. J is TRBJ2-5 and V is TRBV7-2; the match to TRBD1 covers 7 bases. The V segment lost 5 bases and the J segment 4 bases; nucleotides outside the gene matches: 13. This CDR3 region has 16 residues. Germline assignment: CDR1 SGHTA and CDR2 FQGNSA.

The V and J genes are TRBV5-6 and TRBJ2-2, with 9 nucleotides matching TRBD1. The CDR3 runs to 15 residues. The V gene end was trimmed by 4 bases and the J gene end by 5 bases; junction bases not matched to a gene: 6. The germline gives CDR1 SGHDT, CDR2 YYEEEE. This CDR3 reads CASSLPTGGTGELFF. In DNA form, the CDR3 reads TGTGCCAGCAGCCTGCCGACAGGGGGTACCGGGGAGCTGTTTTTT.

This rearrangement joins TRBV5-4 to TRBJ1-1, with TRBD1 identical over 10 bases. V lost 1 base, J lost 1 base, and 4 bases stayed unmatched. Germline loops: CDR1 SGHNT, CDR2 YYREEE (reference sequence). This CDR3 has 16 residues. CDR3 DNA sequence: TGTGCCAGCAGCTTGCCGACAGGGGGCGCGAACACTGAAGCTTTCTTT. It is translated as CASSLPTGGANTEAFF.

CDR3 loop: CASSEGGGGYNEQFF. The CDR3 DNA follows: TGTGCCAGCAGTGAAGGTGGAGGCGGATACAATGAGCAGTTCTTC. This chain links TRBV6-1 with TRBJ2-1; possibly TRBD2 for D (5 bases). This CDR3 has 15 residues. V gave up 1 base and J gave up 4 bases, with 11 bases separating them. CDR1 and CDR2 from the germline V gene are MNHNS and SASEGT.

The chain recombines TRBV5-1 with TRBJ2-7; 9 bases line up with TRBD2. Germline CDR1 and CDR2: SGHRS and YFSETQ. The CDR3 loop spans 16 amino acids. Germline trimming cut 4 bases from V and 2 bases from J; bases unmatched to any gene: 10. CDR3 region: CASSPGASGATYEQYF. Written as DNA, the CDR3 is TGCGCCAGCAGCCCGGGGGCTAGCGGGGCCACCTACGAGCAGTACTTC.

The chain is built from TRBV4-1 and TRBJ2-5, with 9 bases matching TRBD1. The junction had 9 bases not matched to a gene; V was cut back by 0 bases and J by 13 bases. In germline, CDR1 is MGHRA, CDR2 YSYEKL. This CDR3 is 14 amino acids long. The CDR3 loop reads CASSQEWGQGDWYF. CDR3 sequence (DNA): TGCGCCAGCAGCCAAGAATGGGGACAGGGCGATTGGTACTTC.

The chain recombines TRBV28 with TRBJ2-7; TRBD2 matches 8 bases. With 4 bases clipped from V and 4 bases from J, the junction kept 12 bases outside the gene matches. Germline V lookup: CDR1 MDHEN, CDR2 SYDVKM. The CDR3 is made up of 16 amino acids. The CDR3 nucleotides are TGTGCCAGCAGTTCAGCGGGACTAGGGCCTGGGTACGAGCAGTACTTC. Encoded protein: CASSSAGLGPGYEQYF.

CDR3 amino acids: CASSLGQGSVYYEQYF. In DNA, the CDR3 is TGTGCCAGCAGCTTGGGACAGGGAAGTGTCTACTACGAGCAGTACTTC. The J gene is TRBJ2-7, the V gene TRBV5-6; 7 bases are a match to TRBD1. Germline-derived CDR1 and CDR2 are SGHDT and YYEEEE. The CDR3 runs 16 residues. The V segment lost 0 bases and the J segment 3 bases; nucleotides outside the gene matches: 9.

The chain employs TRBV29-1 and TRBJ2-2; no reliable D call. Trimming removed 2 bases at V and 3 bases at J, with 7 bases between. The germline V gene has CDR1 SQVTM and CDR2 ANQGSEA. The CDR3 has 13 residues. The DNA for the CDR3 is TGCAGCGTTGAACGATCAGACACCGGGGAGCTGTTTTTT. It is translated as CSVERSDTGELFF.